The clone carrying this T cell receptor beta chain was counted ten times or more. Its target is unknown. This sample was included in a study of regulatory T cells in long-lasting Graves disease. Findings and limits, study-wide: Not thyroid tissue but only peripheral blood was studied. TRBV28, TRBJ1-2 and TRBJ2-5 were favored in persistent disease.

Assembly of TCR beta libraries relied on iRepertoire HTBI primers together with Arm-PCR of CDR3 regions. TCRdb used MiXCR to reprocess the multiplex PCR reads, holding one entry per CDR3 protein. The table lists fewer than 650,000 distinct CDR3 sequences, more than 15% of them singletons, with 9.5% to 15% in the top ten. The CDR3 consists of 15 residues. Deletions cut 4 bases from V and 4 bases from J, with 16 bases between. As to time point: newly diagnosed GD, antithyroid drugs for less than 3 months. From PBMCs, RNA was extracted and then used to make the TCR library. This same sample was also taken into another study, of T cells in Graves' hyperthyroidism and ophthalmopathy.

The TCR comes from a man younger than 30 with Graves disease. The chain combines TRBV12-3 or TRBV12-4 with TRBJ1-2; D is possibly TRBD1 (5 bases). The specimen was peripheral blood mononuclear cells (PBMCs), collected at new diagnosis, from a patient treated with antithyroid drugs. CDR3 nucleotides: TGTGCCAGCAGTTGGGGGACCCGGGGCGGCTATGGCTACACCTTC. This encodes CASSWGTRGGYGYTF.